Listed below are T cell receptor beta chains from one sample, sequenced in a study of cytomegalovirus exposure and HLA in healthy donors. Sequenced by immunoSEQ multiplex PCR; TCRdb stores in-frame clones only, minus some. This table holds 170,000 or so clones, around 84% found once. Material for sequencing was PBMCs. The source is a man aged 18 to 29 in good health and CMV-seronegative. CDR3s include the opening cysteine and the closing phenylalanine or tryptophan. The D gene is left open where the match is weak. Clone size is stated in some rows and not others, as once, few, many or a class when expanded.

CASSHGLQGAQYF	TGCGCCAGCAGCCATGGACTCCAGGGGGCGCAGTACTTC	TRBD1	TRBV4-3	-	TRBJ2-5
CASSLERNSPLHF	TGCGCCAGCAGCTTGGAACGGAATTCACCCCTCCACTTT	-	TRBV5-1	-	TRBJ1-6
CASSLVTGGPGTGELFF	TGTGCCAGCAGCTTAGTTACGGGAGGGCCGGGCACCGGGGAGCTGTTTTTT	TRBD2	TRBV7-9	-	TRBJ2-2
CASSLEMGGNGYTF	TGCGCCAGCAGCTTGGAGATGGGGGGGAATGGCTACACCTTC	-	TRBV5-1	once	TRBJ1-2
CASSSTFSGNTIYF	TGTGCCAGCAGTTCCACTTTCTCTGGAAACACCATATATTTT	-	TRBV6-6	-	TRBJ1-3
CASSRVATNEKLFF	TGTGCCAGCAGTCGGGTTGCAACTAATGAAAAACTGTTTTTT	-	TRBV28	-	TRBJ1-4
CASSFERQPGNTIYF	TGTGCCAGCAGCTTCGAAAGACAGCCTGGAAACACCATATATTTT	-	TRBV5-4	-	TRBJ1-3
CASSLGQGRIFQETQYF	TGTGCCAGCAGCTTGGGACAGGGGCGCATCTTCCAAGAGACCCAGTACTTC	TRBD1	TRBV7-9	-	TRBJ2-5
CASSLQGTGELFF	TGTGCCAGCAGCTTACAGGGGACCGGGGAGCTGTTTTTT	-	TRBV7-3	once	TRBJ2-2
CASSRDSQSSYEQYF	TGTGCCAGTAGTAGGGACAGCCAGAGCTCCTACGAGCAGTACTTC	TRBD1	TRBV19	-	TRBJ2-7
CASSLSGSHTYEQYF	TGTGCCAGCAGTCTAAGCGGGAGCCATACCTACGAGCAGTACTTC	TRBD2	TRBV9	once	TRBJ2-7
CASIRETQYF	TGTGCCAGCATCCGAGAGACCCAGTACTTC	-	TRBV9	-	TRBJ2-5
CASSDAYTYEQYF	TGTGCCAGCAGCGATGCATACACCTACGAGCAGTACTTC	-	TRBV5-5	-	TRBJ2-7
CASSVGRTVNTEAFF	TGTGCCAGCAGCGTAGGGAGAACGGTGAACACTGAAGCTTTCTTT	-	TRBV9	-	TRBJ1-1
CASSRLPGQSEQFF	TGTGCCAGCAGCCGTTTACCGGGACAAAGCGAGCAGTTCTTC	-	TRBV7-3	-	TRBJ2-1
CASSSLTPQLAGGAPSSYNEQFF	TGTGCCAGCAGTTCATTAACCCCTCAACTAGCGGGAGGCGCCCCGAGCTCCTACAATGAGCAGTTCTTC	TRBD2	TRBV28	once	TRBJ2-1